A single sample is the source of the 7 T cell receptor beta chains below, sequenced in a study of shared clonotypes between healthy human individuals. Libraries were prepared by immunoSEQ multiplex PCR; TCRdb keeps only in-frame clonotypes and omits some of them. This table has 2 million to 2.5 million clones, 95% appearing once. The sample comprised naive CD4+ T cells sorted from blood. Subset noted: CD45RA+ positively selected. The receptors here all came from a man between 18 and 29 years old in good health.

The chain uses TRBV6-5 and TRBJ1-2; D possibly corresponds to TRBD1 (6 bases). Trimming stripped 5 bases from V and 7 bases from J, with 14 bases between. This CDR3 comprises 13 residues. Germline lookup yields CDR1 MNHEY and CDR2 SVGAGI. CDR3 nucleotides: TGTGCCAGCAGTGAAACCGACAGGAGTGGCTACACCTTC. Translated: CASSETDRSGYTF.

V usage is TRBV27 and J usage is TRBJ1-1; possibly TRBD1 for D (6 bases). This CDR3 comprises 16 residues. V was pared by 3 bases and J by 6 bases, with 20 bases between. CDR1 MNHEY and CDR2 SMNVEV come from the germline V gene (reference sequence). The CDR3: CASSFRPTNRAAEAFF. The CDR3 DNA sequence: TGTGCCAGCAGTTTTCGCCCCACCAACAGGGCGGCTGAAGCTTTCTTT.

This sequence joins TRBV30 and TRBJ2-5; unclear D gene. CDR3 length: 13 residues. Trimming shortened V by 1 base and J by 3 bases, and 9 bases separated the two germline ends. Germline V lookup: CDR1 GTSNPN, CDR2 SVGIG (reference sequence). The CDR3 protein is CAWSAHQKETQYF. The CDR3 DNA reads TGTGCCTGGAGTGCCCACCAAAAAGAGACCCAGTACTTC.

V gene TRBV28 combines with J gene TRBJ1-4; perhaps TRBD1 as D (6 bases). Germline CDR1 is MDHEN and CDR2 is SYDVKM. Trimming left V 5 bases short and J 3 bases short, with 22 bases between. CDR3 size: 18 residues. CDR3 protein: CASSLRGLKFRANEKLFF. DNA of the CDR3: TGTGCCAGCAGTCTTAGGGGGTTGAAGTTTCGGGCTAATGAAAAACTGTTTTTT.

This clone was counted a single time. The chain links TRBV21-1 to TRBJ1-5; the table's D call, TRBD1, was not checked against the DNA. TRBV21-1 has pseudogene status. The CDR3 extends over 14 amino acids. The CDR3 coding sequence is TGTGCCAGCAGCCCCGGACAGGGCTCTCAGCCCCAGCATTTT. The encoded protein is CASSPGQGSQPQHF.

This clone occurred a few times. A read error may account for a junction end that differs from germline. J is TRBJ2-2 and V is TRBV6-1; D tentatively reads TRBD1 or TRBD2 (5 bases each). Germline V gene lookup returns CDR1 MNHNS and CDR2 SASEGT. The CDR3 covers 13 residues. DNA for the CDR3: TGTGCCAGCAGTTGGGGGAACCCCGGGGAGCTGTTTTTT. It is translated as CASSWGNPGELFF.

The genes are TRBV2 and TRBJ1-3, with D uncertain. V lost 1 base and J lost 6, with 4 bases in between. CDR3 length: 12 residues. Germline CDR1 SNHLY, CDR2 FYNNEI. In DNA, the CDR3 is TGTGCCAGCAGTGAAGGAGCAAACACCATATATTTT. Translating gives CASSEGANTIYF.